A selection of T cell receptor beta chains follows, all from one sample in a study of blood T cell repertoires in COVID-19. The table came from immunoSEQ multiplex PCR; TCRdb's copy has only in-frame clones and leaves some out. The table has tens of thousands of clones, roughly four fifths seen once. Sequenced sample: peripheral blood. Every receptor here comes from a man in his fifties with active or convalescent COVID-19. Each CDR3 is given with its conserved first and last residue. The order of the fields is V gene, clone size, J gene, D gene, CDR3 protein, CDR3 DNA. The D gene is left open where the match is weak. Size values are once, few and many counts, or a class for expanded clones, and some rows have none.

v_gene: TRBV11-2; abundance: -; j_gene: TRBJ2-5; d_gene: TRBD2; CDR3aa: CASSLGLGGVETQYF; CDR3nt: TGTGCCAGCAGCTTAGGCTTGGGGGGGGTGGAGACCCAGTACTTC
v_gene: TRBV9; abundance: -; j_gene: TRBJ2-1; d_gene: TRBD1; CDR3aa: CASSPYGTGVNEQFF; CDR3nt: TGTGCCAGCAGCCCCTATGGGACAGGTGTGAATGAGCAGTTCTTC
v_gene: TRBV7-2; abundance: once; j_gene: TRBJ2-7; d_gene: TRBD2; CDR3aa: CASSLVAGATYEQYF; CDR3nt: TGTGCCAGCAGCTTAGTAGCGGGCGCTACCTACGAGCAGTACTTC
v_gene: TRBV19; abundance: -; j_gene: TRBJ2-5; d_gene: TRBD2; CDR3aa: CASSRGGSPLGTQYF; CDR3nt: TGTGCCAGTAGCCGGGGAGGGTCTCCACTCGGGACCCAGTACTTC
v_gene: TRBV5-1; abundance: -; j_gene: TRBJ2-7; d_gene: TRBD2; CDR3aa: CASSLVTRGGSYEQYF; CDR3nt: TGCGCCAGCAGCTTGGTGACGCGGGGGGGATCCTACGAGCAGTACTTC
v_gene: TRBV4-2; abundance: -; j_gene: TRBJ2-3; d_gene: TRBD2; CDR3aa: CASSYTSGGAGTQYF; CDR3nt: TGTGCCAGCAGCTACACTAGCGGGGGGGCTGGTACGCAGTATTTT
v_gene: TRBV6-1; abundance: -; j_gene: TRBJ1-5; d_gene: TRBD1; CDR3aa: CASSEDWTGDFQPQHF; CDR3nt: TGTGCCAGCAGTGAAGACTGGACAGGGGATTTTCAGCCCCAGCATTTT
v_gene: TRBV11-2; abundance: -; j_gene: TRBJ2-3; d_gene: -; CDR3aa: CASSLVSGTSTDTQYF; CDR3nt: TGTGCCAGCAGCTTAGTTAGCGGTACTAGCACAGATACGCAGTATTTT
v_gene: TRBV4-3; abundance: -; j_gene: TRBJ2-5; d_gene: TRBD1; CDR3aa: CASSQDRGKTQYF; CDR3nt: TGCGCCAGCAGCCAAGACAGGGGGAAGACCCAGTACTTC
v_gene: TRBV7-9; abundance: few; j_gene: TRBJ1-1; d_gene: -; CDR3aa: CASSLALQENTEAFF; CDR3nt: TGTGCCAGCAGCTTAGCGCTCCAGGAGAACACTGAAGCTTTCTTT
v_gene: TRBV5-5; abundance: few; j_gene: TRBJ2-7; d_gene: TRBD1; CDR3aa: CASSSGPLEQGYEQYF; CDR3nt: TGTGCCAGCAGCTCCGGTCCCCTGGAACAGGGGTACGAGCAGTACTTC
v_gene: TRBV6-2/TRBV6-3; abundance: -; j_gene: TRBJ2-7; d_gene: TRBD1; CDR3aa: CASSYSGQLYEQYF; CDR3nt: TGTGCCAGCAGTTACTCGGGACAGCTCTACGAGCAGTACTTC
v_gene: TRBV6-5; abundance: -; j_gene: TRBJ1-4; d_gene: -; CDR3aa: CASTPVPNEKLFF; CDR3nt: TGTGCCAGCACCCCCGTCCCTAATGAAAAACTGTTTTTT
v_gene: TRBV2; abundance: -; j_gene: TRBJ2-1; d_gene: -; CDR3aa: CASNGQDNNEQFF; CDR3nt: TGTGCCAGCAACGGACAAGACAACAATGAGCAGTTCTTC
v_gene: TRBV20-1; abundance: -; j_gene: TRBJ1-1; d_gene: -; CDR3aa: CSASTGGGHLTEAFF; CDR3nt: TGCAGTGCTAGTACCGGGGGGGGCCATTTAACTGAAGCTTTCTTT
v_gene: TRBV25-1; abundance: -; j_gene: TRBJ1-4; d_gene: -; CDR3aa: CASSDSQLNRGEKLFF; CDR3nt: TGTGCCAGCAGTGATTCCCAACTCAACCGTGGTGAAAAACTGTTTTTT
v_gene: TRBV5-1; abundance: -; j_gene: TRBJ2-1; d_gene: -; CDR3aa: CASSLSGSSYNEQFF; CDR3nt: TGCGCCAGCAGCTTGTCCGGGTCGTCCTACAATGAGCAGTTCTTC
v_gene: TRBV27; abundance: -; j_gene: TRBJ1-1; d_gene: -; CDR3aa: CASSLQAVGTEAFF; CDR3nt: TGTGCCAGCAGCCTCCAGGCCGTGGGCACTGAAGCTTTCTTT
v_gene: TRBV15; abundance: -; j_gene: TRBJ2-5; d_gene: TRBD2; CDR3aa: CATSRDMGSGEETQYF; CDR3nt: TGTGCCACCAGCAGAGATATGGGTAGCGGGGAAGAGACCCAGTACTTC
v_gene: TRBV3-1/TRBV3-2; abundance: -; j_gene: TRBJ1-2; d_gene: -; CDR3aa: CASSQVGGGNYGYTF; CDR3nt: TGTGCCAGCAGCCAAGTGGGGGGGGGTAACTATGGCTACACCTTC
v_gene: TRBV5-5; abundance: -; j_gene: TRBJ1-1; d_gene: -; CDR3aa: CASSLGTGNTEAFF; CDR3nt: TGTGCCAGCAGCTTGGGAACAGGGAACACTGAAGCTTTCTTT
v_gene: TRBV7-6; abundance: -; j_gene: TRBJ2-1; d_gene: TRBD2; CDR3aa: CASSELTSAPDEQFF; CDR3nt: TGTGCCAGCAGCGAACTGACTAGCGCACCGGATGAGCAGTTCTTC
v_gene: TRBV21-1; abundance: -; j_gene: TRBJ2-5; d_gene: -; CDR3aa: CASSTWTSGGPGETQYF; CDR3nt: TGTGCCAGCAGCACCTGGACTAGCGGGGGCCCGGGGGAGACCCAGTACTTC
v_gene: TRBV6-1; abundance: -; j_gene: TRBJ2-1; d_gene: TRBD1; CDR3aa: CASSERGDRGLNKQFF; CDR3nt: TGTGCCAGCAGTGAAAGGGGGGACAGGGGGCTTAATAAGCAGTTCTTC
v_gene: TRBV11-2; abundance: -; j_gene: TRBJ2-3; d_gene: -; CDR3aa: CASSRRQVPDTQYF; CDR3nt: TGTGCCAGCAGCCGACGACAGGTCCCGGATACGCAGTATTTT
v_gene: TRBV7-2; abundance: once; j_gene: TRBJ2-7; d_gene: -; CDR3aa: CASSLESSPPSSYEQYF; CDR3nt: TGTGCCAGCAGCTTAGAATCGTCGCCACCTAGCTCCTACGAGCAGTACTTC
v_gene: TRBV30; abundance: -; j_gene: TRBJ2-7; d_gene: -; CDR3aa: CAWGRGPYEQYF; CDR3nt: TGTGCCTGGGGGAGGGGGCCCTACGAGCAGTACTTC
v_gene: TRBV18; abundance: -; j_gene: TRBJ2-1; d_gene: TRBD2; CDR3aa: CASSPRTSGGNNEQFF; CDR3nt: TGTGCCAGCTCACCTCGAACTAGCGGGGGGAACAATGAGCAGTTCTTC
v_gene: TRBV7-9; abundance: -; j_gene: TRBJ1-5; d_gene: TRBD1; CDR3aa: CASSKGTGERNQPQHF; CDR3nt: TGTGCCAGCAGCAAAGGGACAGGGGAGCGCAATCAGCCCCAGCATTTT
v_gene: TRBV14; abundance: -; j_gene: TRBJ2-1; d_gene: -; CDR3aa: CASSQDRGTHYNEQFF; CDR3nt: TGTGCCAGCAGCCAAGATCGGGGGACTCACTACAATGAGCAGTTCTTC
v_gene: TRBV6-5; abundance: -; j_gene: TRBJ1-6; d_gene: -; CDR3aa: CASSPLKGANSPLHF; CDR3nt: TGTGCCAGCAGTCCCCTGAAAGGGGCTAATTCACCCCTCCACTTT
v_gene: TRBV6-1; abundance: -; j_gene: TRBJ1-2; d_gene: TRBD1; CDR3aa: CASSEEGDRGYGYTF; CDR3nt: TGTGCCAGCAGTGAAGAAGGAGACAGGGGATATGGCTACACCTTC
v_gene: TRBV12-3/TRBV12-4; abundance: -; j_gene: TRBJ1-2; d_gene: -; CDR3aa: CASSPGRNYGYTF; CDR3nt: TGTGCCAGCAGCCCGGGTAGGAACTATGGCTACACCTTC
v_gene: TRBV5-1; abundance: -; j_gene: TRBJ1-6; d_gene: -; CDR3aa: CASSEVSYNSPLHF; CDR3nt: TGCGCCAGCAGCGAGGTCTCCTATAATTCACCCCTCCACTTT
v_gene: TRBV10-1; abundance: few; j_gene: TRBJ2-7; d_gene: -; CDR3aa: CASSEAGAGDEQYF; CDR3nt: TGCGCCAGCAGTGAGGCGGGGGCAGGGGACGAGCAGTACTTC
v_gene: TRBV4-1; abundance: -; j_gene: TRBJ2-1; d_gene: -; CDR3aa: CASSQDSRGASYNEQFF; CDR3nt: TGCGCCAGCAGCCAAGATAGTCGGGGGGCGTCCTACAATGAGCAGTTCTTC
v_gene: TRBV19; abundance: -; j_gene: TRBJ2-2; d_gene: -; CDR3aa: CASSIERTSGGELFF; CDR3nt: TGTGCCAGTAGTATAGAACGGACAAGTGGCGGGGAGCTGTTTTTT
v_gene: TRBV27; abundance: -; j_gene: TRBJ2-7; d_gene: -; CDR3aa: CASTPPGGGPSEQYF; CDR3nt: TGTGCCAGCACCCCTCCCGGCGGAGGCCCCTCCGAGCAGTACTTC
v_gene: TRBV2; abundance: few; j_gene: TRBJ1-1; d_gene: -; CDR3aa: CASSVEANAEAFF; CDR3nt: TGTGCCAGCAGTGTCGAGGCTAACGCTGAAGCTTTCTTT
v_gene: TRBV4-1; abundance: once; j_gene: TRBJ2-7; d_gene: -; CDR3aa: CASSSLAEPYEQYF; CDR3nt: TGCGCCAGCAGCTCCCTAGCTGAACCCTACGAGCAGTACTTC
v_gene: TRBV28; abundance: once; j_gene: TRBJ2-6; d_gene: TRBD1; CDR3aa: CASSGATGSYSGANVLTF; CDR3nt: TGTGCCAGCAGCGGGGCGACAGGGAGTTATTCTGGGGCCAACGTCCTGACTTTC
v_gene: TRBV28; abundance: -; j_gene: TRBJ2-2; d_gene: -; CDR3aa: CASRLRPGELFF; CDR3nt: TGTGCCAGCAGACTAAGACCCGGGGAGCTGTTTTTT
v_gene: TRBV2; abundance: -; j_gene: TRBJ1-1; d_gene: TRBD1; CDR3aa: CASSGQGARGTEAFF; CDR3nt: TGTGCCAGCAGTGGACAGGGGGCTCGAGGTACTGAAGCTTTCTTT
v_gene: TRBV6-6; abundance: once; j_gene: TRBJ2-1; d_gene: TRBD2; CDR3aa: CASSPAGTSGGVNEQFF; CDR3nt: TGTGCCAGCAGTCCCGCCGGGACTAGCGGGGGGGTCAATGAGCAGTTCTTC
v_gene: TRBV3-1/TRBV3-2; abundance: -; j_gene: TRBJ1-5; d_gene: -; CDR3aa: CASSQDTDNQPQHF; CDR3nt: TGTGCCAGCAGCCAAGATACTGACAATCAGCCCCAGCATTTT
v_gene: TRBV6-5; abundance: -; j_gene: TRBJ1-2; d_gene: -; CDR3aa: CASSYSRDGYGYTF; CDR3nt: TGTGCCAGCAGTTACTCGAGGGATGGGTATGGCTACACCTTC
v_gene: TRBV7-6; abundance: -; j_gene: TRBJ2-1; d_gene: TRBD2; CDR3aa: CASSPGLAGNEQFF; CDR3nt: TGTGCCAGCAGCCCCGGACTAGCGGGGAATGAGCAGTTCTTC
v_gene: TRBV25-1; abundance: -; j_gene: TRBJ2-5; d_gene: TRBD2; CDR3aa: CASGLAGEETQYF; CDR3nt: TGTGCCAGCGGCCTAGCGGGTGAAGAGACCCAGTACTTC
v_gene: TRBV5-1; abundance: -; j_gene: TRBJ2-7; d_gene: TRBD1; CDR3aa: CASSRGTGGYEQYF; CDR3nt: TGCGCCAGCAGCCGAGGGACAGGGGGCTACGAGCAGTACTTC
v_gene: TRBV18; abundance: -; j_gene: TRBJ2-2; d_gene: TRBD1; CDR3aa: CASSPRTGDTGELFF; CDR3nt: TGTGCCAGCTCACCAAGGACAGGAGACACCGGGGAGCTGTTTTTT
v_gene: TRBV7-2; abundance: -; j_gene: TRBJ2-5; d_gene: -; CDR3aa: CASSGTAPWTVQETQYF; CDR3nt: TGTGCCAGCAGCGGGACTGCCCCTTGGACTGTGCAAGAGACCCAGTACTTC
v_gene: TRBV19; abundance: -; j_gene: TRBJ2-2; d_gene: TRBD1; CDR3aa: CASSLQGQGRTGELFF; CDR3nt: TGTGCCAGTAGCCTCCAGGGACAGGGGAGGACCGGGGAGCTGTTTTTT